The 22 T cell receptor beta chains in this list originate from one sample, sequenced in a study of T cell responses to AZD1222 COVID-19 vaccine. Repertoires were generated with immunoSEQ multiplex PCR, while TCRdb's copy carries only in-frame clones and drops some. Here the sample spans 55,000 to 70,000 clones, around 83% being singletons. The sample here was peripheral blood, taken on day 0 of AZD1222 vaccination. Receptors originate from an adult in good health.

This rearrangement joins TRBV19 to TRBJ1-6; weak D call: TRBD1 (5 bases). V was trimmed by 3 bases and J by 9 bases, leaving 18 bases between them. The CDR3 is 16 residues long. Germline V gene sequence: CDR1 LNHDA, CDR2 SQIVND (reference sequence). CDR3 in DNA: TGTGCCAGTAGTATGGGTACGAGGGGCATCGGTTCACCCCTCCACTTT. Amino acid sequence: CASSMGTRGIGSPLHF.

The chain links TRBV19 to TRBJ1-5, with D hard to call. Germline values: CDR1 LNHDA, CDR2 SQIVND (reference sequence). CDR3 size: 15 residues. The V end lost 4 bases, the J end lost 1 base, and 11 bases lay between the germline ends. The CDR3 spells CASSTSSPSNQPQHF. CDR3 nucleotide sequence: TGTGCCAGTAGTACAAGCAGTCCCAGCAATCAGCCCCAGCATTTT.

This clone turned up a few times. The identical CDR3 is also encoded by other nucleotide sequences in the sample. The chain carries TRBV30 and TRBJ2-3; D possibly matches TRBD1 or TRBD2 (5 bases each). This CDR3 is built from 13 residues. Looked up from germline, CDR1 is GTSNPN and CDR2 is SVGIG (reference sequence). V dropped 0 bases and J dropped 6 bases, with 10 bases sitting between them. CDR3 sequence: CAWSVGVRDTQYF. The CDR3 nucleotides are TGTGCCTGGAGTGTGGGGGTCAGGGATACGCAGTATTTT.

A few counts support this clone. The chain couples TRBV6-5 to TRBJ2-7; D unresolved. Trimming left V 6 bases short and J 0 bases short, with 15 bases between. Germline CDR1 reads MNHEY; CDR2 reads SVGAGI. The CDR3 has 15 residues. The CDR3, as DNA: TGTGCCAGCAGAGCCCAGTACTCAAGCTCCTACGAGCAGTACTTC. Translated: CASRAQYSSSYEQYF.

In this sample, this clone turned up a few times. The rearrangement links TRBV29-1 to TRBJ2-7, with 12 bases lining up with TRBD1. Trimming at V came to 6 bases and at J to 3 bases, leaving 3 bases not matched to a gene. Germline CDR1 SQVTM, CDR2 ANQGSEA. This CDR3 has 13 amino acids. The CDR3 sequence is CSVGQGAGYEQYF. Here the CDR3 DNA reads TGCAGCGTGGGACAGGGGGCCGGCTACGAGCAGTACTTC.

The chain is built from TRBV6-5 and TRBJ1-2; TRBD1 might be the D (6 bases). The CDR3 runs to 13 residues. From germline, CDR1 is MNHEY and CDR2 SVGAGI. Trimming cost V 9 bases and J 4 bases, with 15 bases left between them. CDR3 nucleotide sequence: TGTGCCAGTACCAACAGGGATGGCTATGGCTACACCTTC. Its protein is CASTNRDGYGYTF.

The chain uses TRBV6-1 and TRBJ2-1, with a tentative D call TRBD1 (5 bases). The CDR3 runs to 16 residues. V was trimmed by 1 base and J by 5 bases, leaving 15 bases between them. Germline V gene data show CDR1 as MNHNS and CDR2 as SASEGT. The CDR3 region has the DNA TGTGCCAGCAGTGAAGTTAGGGGAAGAAGGAACAATGAGCAGTTCTTC. This translates into CASSEVRGRRNNEQFF.

This rearrangement joins TRBV11-2 to TRBJ1-1; D not certain. V was clipped by 8 bases and J by 5 bases, with 18 bases between them. The length of the CDR3 is 14 residues. The germline V gene has CDR1 SGHAT and CDR2 FQNNGV. The CDR3 nucleotides read TGTGCCAGCCGAACGACCGGGGTGCGGACTGAAGCTTTCTTT. Amino acid sequence: CASRTTGVRTEAFF.

For the CDR3, the DNA is TGTGCCAGCAGTGAAGCCCCAGGCAGACGTAACTATGGCTACACCTTC. Amino acids: CASSEAPGRRNYGYTF. This chain joins TRBV2 and TRBJ1-2; D ambiguous. Germline CDR1 and CDR2: SNHLY and FYNNEI. The ends were cut back, 0 bases at V and 1 base at J, with 12 bases in the middle. There are 16 residues in the CDR3. Full variable domain (missing parts from reference TRBV2 and TRBJ1-2): EPEVTQTPSHQVTQMGQEVILRCVPISNHLYFYWYRQILGQKVEFLVSFYNNEISEKSEIFDDQFSVERPDGSNFTLKIRSTKLEDSAMYFCASSEAPGRRNYGYTFGSGTRLTVV.

V gene TRBV11-2 combines with J gene TRBJ2-5; D possibly corresponds to TRBD2 (6 bases). Trimming took off 0 bases at V and 2 bases at J, with 10 bases between the two ends. There are 15 residues in the CDR3. The germline gives CDR1 SGHAT, CDR2 FQNNGV. The CDR3 sequence is CASSLDGREQETQYF. The CDR3 DNA reads as TGTGCCAGCAGCTTAGATGGGCGGGAACAAGAGACCCAGTACTTC.

This clone has more than one count but fewer than ten. The chain carries TRBV7-9 and TRBJ2-7; possibly TRBD1 for D (5 bases). The V and J ends lost 1 base and 0 bases respectively, with 13 bases between them. The CDR3 length is 16 residues. CDR1 and CDR2 (germline): SEHNR, FQNEAQ (reference sequence). In DNA, the CDR3 is TGTGCCAGCAGCTTAGGCGGCAGGGCGACCTCCTACGAGCAGTACTTC. Translated: CASSLGGRATSYEQYF. Full variable domain (missing parts from reference TRBV7-9 and TRBJ2-7): DTGVSQNPRHKITKRGQNVTFRCDPISEHNRLYWYRQTLGQGPEFLTYFQNEAQLEKSRLLSDRFSAERPKGSFSTLEIQRTEQGDSAMYLCASSLGGRATSYEQYFGPGTRLTVT.

The rearrangement uses TRBV9 and TRBJ2-7; tentatively, D is TRBD1 or TRBD2 (5 bases each). Trimming cost V 0 bases and J 5 bases, with 15 bases left between them. Looked up from germline, CDR1 is SGDLS and CDR2 is YYNGEE. This CDR3 comprises 15 residues. CDR3 bases: TGTGCCAGCAGCGTAGGAGGGGCCGGTCTGGACGAGCAGTACTTC. This sequence encodes CASSVGGAGLDEQYF.

There are a few counts of this clone. This chain links TRBV5-1 with TRBJ2-7, with a weak D call TRBD1 (6 bases). This CDR3 comprises 14 residues. With 3 bases removed from V and 1 base from J, the gap between germline ends came to 11 bases. CDR1 and CDR2 (germline): SGHRS, YFSETQ. The CDR3 here is CASSSGTNSYEQYF. The DNA for the CDR3 is TGCGCCAGCAGCTCCGGGACAAATTCCTACGAGCAGTACTTC.

For the CDR3, the DNA is TGTGCCACCAGCAGCGACAGGGAGAATGGGGCCAACGTCCTGACTTTC. Translated: CATSSDRENGANVLTF. The rearrangement joins TRBV15 to TRBJ2-6, with 7 bases fitting TRBD1. The germline CDR1 and CDR2 sequences are LNHNV and YYDKDF (reference sequence). The ends lost 3 bases at V and 3 bases at J; junction bases unmatched: 5. The CDR3 has 16 amino acids.

CDR3 coding DNA: TGTGCCAGCAGTTTAACCGAATACGAGCAGTACTTC. Its protein product is CASSLTEYEQYF. This chain joins TRBV28 and TRBJ2-7; D unclear. Trimming shortened V by 2 bases and J by 4 bases, and 6 bases separated the two germline ends. CDR1 MDHEN and CDR2 SYDVKM come from the germline V gene. The length of the CDR3 is 12 residues.

The chain has TRBV6-1 and TRBJ2-3; 10 positions agree with TRBD1. J lost 5 bases, V lost 2 bases, and 4 bases had no gene match. The CDR3 runs to 15 residues. Germline V gene data show CDR1 as MNHNS and CDR2 as SASEGT. CDR3 amino acids: CASSERQGAEDTQYF. In DNA form, the CDR3 reads TGTGCCAGCAGTGAAAGACAGGGGGCAGAAGATACGCAGTATTTT.

This clone came up once. The chain has TRBV18 and TRBJ2-1, with D unclear. The CDR3 consists of 16 residues. V lost 2 bases, J lost 0 bases, and 11 bases lay in between. Germline V CDR1 and CDR2: KGHSH, LQKENI. In nucleotides, the CDR3 is TGTGCCAGCTCACCAACTGACGGATACTCCTACAATGAGCAGTTCTTC. It is translated as CASSPTDGYSYNEQFF.

This clone was recorded once. This sequence joins TRBV10-3 and TRBJ2-7, with TRBD1 matching over 9 bases. There are 16 residues in the CDR3. V shed 1 base and J 3 bases; nucleotides not matched to a gene: 7. Germline values: CDR1 ENHRY, CDR2 SYGVKD. The CDR3 here is CAISEFGTGSLYEQYF. DNA for the CDR3: TGTGCCATCAGTGAGTTTGGGACAGGGAGCCTCTACGAGCAGTACTTC.

The V gene is TRBV6-2 or TRBV6-3, the J gene TRBJ2-2; the D gene is possibly TRBD2 (6 bases). V lost 4 bases to trimming and J lost 0 bases, with 6 bases between them. CDR3 size: 14 residues. Germline V gene data show CDR1 as MNHEY and CDR2 as SVGEGT. DNA for the CDR3: TGTGCCAGCAGTTTAGCGGCGAACACCGGGGAGCTGTTTTTT. Protein product: CASSLAANTGELFF.

The CDR3 loop reads CASSINGYQETQYF. CDR3 DNA sequence: TGTGCCAGTAGTATTAATGGCTACCAAGAGACCCAGTACTTC. V usage is TRBV19 and J usage is TRBJ2-5; D remains ambiguous. Germline assignment: CDR1 LNHDA and CDR2 SQIVND (reference sequence). The CDR3 extends over 14 amino acids. Trimming shortened V by 3 bases and J by 0 bases, and 8 bases separated the two germline ends.

This clone occurred a few times. The rearrangement links TRBV6-4 to TRBJ2-3; D not certain. The V end lost 2 bases, the J end lost 2 bases, and 14 bases lay between the germline ends. The V gene's germline CDR1 is MRHNA and CDR2 SNTAGT. This CDR3 spans 16 amino acids. The CDR3 is CASSDVATLYTDTQYF. The CDR3 nucleotides are TGTGCCAGCAGTGACGTGGCTACCTTATACACAGATACGCAGTATTTT.

The chain combines TRBV6-2 or TRBV6-3 with TRBJ1-2; unclear D gene. Germline CDR1 and CDR2: MNHEY and SVGEGT. Deletions cut 6 bases from V and 8 bases from J, with 10 bases between. CDR3 length: 11 amino acids. The CDR3 sequence is CASSRISGYTF. The CDR3 DNA follows: TGTGCCAGCAGCCGGATTTCGGGCTACACCTTC.